This entry is about one TCR beta chain. The antigen is undetermined. These data are taken from a study of radiation and T cells in renal cell carcinoma. Study background: Nephrectomy followed 15 Gy stereotactic body radiation by 4 weeks.

Specified time point: blood 2 weeks post-SBRT. The treatment was: 15 Gy SBRT to primary tumor, nephrectomy 4 weeks later. Blood was sampled at baseline, 2 weeks and 4 weeks after SBRT. Assay: immunoSEQ multiplex PCR; the TCRdb copy retains only in-frame clones and omits some. The sample has over 55,000 clones, around 77% seen once. CDR3 length equals 15 residues. CDR1 is SGHDN and CDR2 is FVKESK in the germline V gene. Broader study findings: Top tumor clonotypes rose in blood 2 weeks post-radiation, then contracted. Pretreatment tumor biopsies were lacking, so baseline clonotypes are unknown.

The clonotype was recovered from a man in his 60s with renal cell carcinoma. The chain is built from TRBV14 and TRBJ2-5; D may correspond to TRBD1 or TRBD2 (5 bases each). The J call may be mistaken, given a closer DNA end match to TRBJ2-7. The material was blood, obtained from a patient whose treatment included radiotherapy and nephrectomy. CDR3 region: CASSRNFKGRHEQYF. The DNA for the CDR3 is TGTGCCAGCAGCCGAAACTTTAAGGGACGCCACGAGCAGTACTTC.